One sample yielded the 8 T cell receptor beta chains listed below, sequenced in a study of blood T cell repertoires in COVID-19. Assay used: immunoSEQ multiplex PCR; TCRdb lists only in-frame clones, some missing. The sample consists of about 100,000 clones, roughly 84% of them appearing once. The specimen sequenced was peripheral blood. The source is a woman of 80 years or more with acute or convalescent COVID-19.

This clone has a handful of counts. The rearrangement joins TRBV11-1 to TRBJ2-1; TRBD1 aligns across 7 bases. Germline trimming cut 5 bases from V and 8 bases from J; bases unmatched to any gene: 9. There are 14 residues in the CDR3. Germline V CDR1 and CDR2: SGHAT, FQDESV (reference sequence). The CDR3 loop is CASSDRQGRDEQFF. The CDR3 bases are TGTGCCAGCAGCGATCGACAGGGTCGGGATGAGCAGTTCTTC.

This clone came up once. This chain connects TRBV20-1 to TRBJ2-3; 10 bases align to TRBD2. The V and J ends lost 3 bases and 0 bases, in that order; junction bases with no gene match: 15. CDR1 and CDR2 from the germline V gene are DFQATT and SNEGSKA (reference sequence). The CDR3 extends over 19 amino acids. The CDR3 DNA is TGCAGTGCTAGTTTGATAGCCGGGACTAGCGATATTAGCACAGATACGCAGTATTTT. This sequence encodes CSASLIAGTSDISTDTQYF.

The chain links TRBV18 to TRBJ1-2; D is undetermined. The CDR3 runs to 13 residues. The V gene lost 2 bases and the J gene lost 9 bases, with 13 bases spanning the gap. Germline assignment: CDR1 KGHSH and CDR2 LQKENI. The CDR3 sequence is CASSPGRDDRYTF. DNA for the CDR3: TGTGCCAGCTCACCAGGGAGGGATGATCGCTACACCTTC.

The rearrangement uses TRBV27 and TRBJ1-4; a weak D match, TRBD1 (6 bases). This CDR3 has 16 amino acids. V shed 5 bases and J shed 4 bases, with 17 bases lying between them. Germline assignment: CDR1 MNHEY and CDR2 SMNVEV (reference sequence). The CDR3 protein is CASSPERQELNEKLFF. DNA for the CDR3: TGTGCCAGCAGTCCGGAGAGACAGGAACTTAATGAAAAACTGTTTTTT.

The rearrangement joins TRBV19 to TRBJ1-1; D is possibly TRBD1 (6 bases). CDR3 length: 14 residues. In germline, CDR1 is LNHDA, CDR2 SQIVND (reference sequence). The V end lost 5 bases, the J end lost 0 bases, and 10 bases lay between the germline ends. The CDR3 sequence is CASSGQLLNTEAFF. The CDR3 nucleotides are TGTGCCAGTAGTGGACAGCTTTTGAACACTGAAGCTTTCTTT.

This chain connects TRBV27 to TRBJ2-3; the match to TRBD2 covers 11 bases. The CDR3 length is 12 residues. Germline V CDR1 and CDR2: MNHEY, SMNVEV (reference sequence). The J segment lost 15 bases and the V segment lost 3 bases, leaving 5 bases of the junction unmatched. This chain's CDR3 is CASSLASGRTYF. Written as DNA, the CDR3 is TGTGCCAGCAGTTTGGCTAGCGGGAGGACCTATTTT.

The chain joins TRBV10-3 to TRBJ2-1, with TRBD2 as a possible D gene (6 bases). Deletions cut 2 bases from V and 5 bases from J, with 16 bases between. CDR1 and CDR2 from the germline V gene are ENHRY and SYGVKD. This CDR3 is 16 amino acids long. CDR3 protein: CAISEREASFDNEQFF. DNA of the CDR3: TGTGCCATCAGTGAGAGGGAGGCTTCCTTTGACAATGAGCAGTTCTTC.

The chain couples TRBV5-4 to TRBJ1-2, with D perhaps matching TRBD1 (6 bases). Germline V gene sequence: CDR1 SGHNT, CDR2 YYREEE (reference sequence). The CDR3 runs 13 residues. V was cut by 4 bases and J by 7 bases, with 14 bases left in between. In nucleotides, the CDR3 is TGTGCCAGCAGCCTCGAAACAGGGATTGGCTACACCTTC. Translated, it gives CASSLETGIGYTF.